This is a list of T cell receptor beta chains from one sample in a study of blood T cell repertoires in COVID-19. Clones were read by immunoSEQ multiplex PCR, and TCRdb kept only the in-frame ones, dropping some. The sample carries 17,000 or so clones, 78% recorded once. The sequencing sample was made of peripheral blood. These receptors all come from a man aged 55 to 70 with active or convalescent COVID-19. CDR3s leave out the opening cysteine and the closing phenylalanine or tryptophan. Clone size is stated in some rows and not others, as once, few, many or a class when expanded.

size	V	J	CDR3
NA	TRBV27	TRBJ2-3	ASHKGRGGTDTQY
NA	TRBV11-2	TRBJ2-7	ASSLSQWGTSGSYEQY
NA	TRBV19	TRBJ1-5	ASLSQGLSNQPQH
NA	TRBV30	TRBJ1-3	AWNTHRASGNTIY
NA	TRBV12-5	TRBJ1-6	ASGPEGGRSPLH
NA	TRBV19	TRBJ1-3	ASSSDIYSGNTIY
NA	TRBV10-3	TRBJ1-5	AINDGGMGQPQH
few	TRBV10-1	TRBJ2-7	ASSDGSFYEQY
NA	TRBV27	TRBJ1-4	ASGEWTGGRMKLF
few	TRBV7-2	TRBJ2-1	ASSLSSGFNEQF
NA	TRBV4-1	TRBJ2-5	ASSQGGTQY
once	TRBV5-6	TRBJ1-2	ASSLNVPDTGLAYGYT
NA	TRBV9	TRBJ1-5	ASSVASKGQPQH
NA	TRBV7-3	TRBJ2-2	ASSPQGTGELF
NA	TRBV5-6	TRBJ1-2	ASSPGDSRGYGYT
NA	TRBV19	TRBJ2-2	ASSDLASSITGELF
NA	TRBV5-1	TRBJ2-7	ASSLTPSRSYEQY
NA	TRBV29-1	TRBJ1-1	SVEEFWATEAF
NA	TRBV29-1	TRBJ1-5	SAGQGSNQPQH
NA	TRBV21-1	TRBJ2-1	ASSTLIAGGSNEQF
few	TRBV6-5	TRBJ2-5	ASSEYQETQY
NA	TRBV5-1	TRBJ2-2	ASSLEASANTGELF
few	TRBV19	TRBJ2-2	ASSIYQARELF
NA	TRBV29-1	TRBJ2-2	AGGRGRLNTGELF
NA	TRBV6-4	TRBJ2-3	ASSAGTDTQY
NA	TRBV7-9	TRBJ2-7	ASSPPRQGFYEQY
NA	TRBV28	TRBJ2-7	ASNSRGAAVEQY
NA	TRBV4-2	TRBJ2-5	ASSQVAGTEETQY
NA	TRBV5-4	TRBJ2-7	ASSLGGGWNEQY
once	TRBV30	TRBJ2-5	AWSVRGGSETQY
NA	TRBV9	TRBJ1-2	ASSATGTSNYGYT
NA	TRBV18	TRBJ1-4	ASSRDRDNEKLF
NA	TRBV19	TRBJ2-2	ASKLLQGAKNGELF
once	TRBV3-1/TRBV3-2	TRBJ2-3	ASSQGAAGYTDTQY
NA	TRBV3-1/TRBV3-2	TRBJ2-3	ASSQGPGTGGTDTQY
NA	TRBV3-1/TRBV3-2	TRBJ2-3	ASSQEGLITDTQY
NA	TRBV7-3	TRBJ2-1	ASSPTPDRENEQF
NA	TRBV19	TRBJ1-3	ASRSRDRASPGNTIY
NA	TRBV19	TRBJ1-4	ATNSQGVDEKLF
few	TRBV19	TRBJ2-1	ASSKTGGGINEQF
NA	TRBV19	TRBJ1-1	ASSPVDRGGTEAF
NA	TRBV9	TRBJ2-7	ASSVGGSLNEQY
once	TRBV4-1	TRBJ1-1	ASSQGRDRGVLAF
NA	TRBV28	TRBJ1-2	ASSLSQPTDYGYT
NA	TRBV27	TRBJ1-6	ASSLVTGFSPLH
NA	TRBV12-5	TRBJ1-1	ASGSDRGTEAF
few	TRBV6-1	TRBJ1-2	ASSDPNRGGYGYT
NA	TRBV6-5	TRBJ2-7	ASRAGTGDSYEQY
NA	TRBV30	TRBJ2-2	AWSPRRGRAGELF
NA	TRBV5-6	TRBJ2-6	ASSLPSTSGANVLT
NA	TRBV5-4	TRBJ2-1	ASSFSNEQF
NA	TRBV21-1	TRBJ2-1	ASSKRDSYNEQF
NA	TRBV5-6	TRBJ2-7	ASSLGQIDEQY